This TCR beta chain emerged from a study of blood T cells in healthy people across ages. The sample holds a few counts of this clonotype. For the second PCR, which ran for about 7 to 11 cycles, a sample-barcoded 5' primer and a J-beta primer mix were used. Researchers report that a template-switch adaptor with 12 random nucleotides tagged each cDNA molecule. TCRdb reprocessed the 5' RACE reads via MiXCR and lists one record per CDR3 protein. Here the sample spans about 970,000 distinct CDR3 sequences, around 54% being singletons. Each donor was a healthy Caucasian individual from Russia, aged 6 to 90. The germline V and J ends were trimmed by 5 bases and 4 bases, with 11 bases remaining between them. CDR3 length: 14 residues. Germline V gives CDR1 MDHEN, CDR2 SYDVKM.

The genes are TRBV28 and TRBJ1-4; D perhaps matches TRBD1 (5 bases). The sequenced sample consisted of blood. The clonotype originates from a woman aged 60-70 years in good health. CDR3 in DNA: TGTGCCAGCAGTCAGCCAGGGAATAATGAAAAACTGTTTTTT. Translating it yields CASSQPGNNEKLFF.